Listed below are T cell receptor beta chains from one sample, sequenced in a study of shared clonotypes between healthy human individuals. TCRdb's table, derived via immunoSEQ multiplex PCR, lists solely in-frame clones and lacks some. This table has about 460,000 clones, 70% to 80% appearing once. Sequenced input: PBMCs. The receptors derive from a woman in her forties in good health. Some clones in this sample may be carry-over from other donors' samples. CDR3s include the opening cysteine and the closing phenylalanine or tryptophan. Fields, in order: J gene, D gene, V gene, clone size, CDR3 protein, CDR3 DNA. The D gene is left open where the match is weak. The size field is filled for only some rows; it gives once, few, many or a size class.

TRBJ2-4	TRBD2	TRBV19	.	CATKGLAGGLGKNIQYF	TGTGCCACTAAGGGACTAGCGGGAGGGCTTGGCAAAAACATTCAGTACTTC
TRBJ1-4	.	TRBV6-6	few	CASEDGGRGTNEKLFF	TGTGCCAGCGAAGACGGGGGGCGTGGGACTAATGAAAAACTGTTTTTT
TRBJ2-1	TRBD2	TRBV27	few	CASKDRIAGGPNEQFF	TGTGCCAGCAAAGACCGAATAGCGGGAGGGCCAAATGAGCAGTTCTTC
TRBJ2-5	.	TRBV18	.	CASSPPKSAQETQYF	TGTGCCAGCTCACCACCGAAAAGCGCCCAAGAGACCCAGTACTTC
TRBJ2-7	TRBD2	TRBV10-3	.	CAISASRGGGYEQYF	TGTGCCATCAGTGCCTCACGGGGGGGCGGCTACGAGCAGTACTTC
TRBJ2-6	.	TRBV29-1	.	CSVAITGANVLTF	TGCAGCGTTGCCATTACTGGGGCCAACGTCCTGACTTTC
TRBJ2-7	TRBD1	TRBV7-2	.	CASSLGPTRGKGEQYF	TGTGCCAGCAGCTTAGGCCCTACCAGGGGGAAGGGCGAGCAGTACTTC
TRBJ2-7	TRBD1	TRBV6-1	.	CASTGQRSYEQYF	TGTGCCAGCACGGGACAGCGTTCTTACGAGCAGTACTTC
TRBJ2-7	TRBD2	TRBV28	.	CASIPTTSGSYEQYF	TGTGCCAGCATTCCAACCACTAGCGGCTCCTACGAGCAGTACTTC
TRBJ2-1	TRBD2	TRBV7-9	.	CASSGRLAGVGGAQFF	TGTGCCAGCAGCGGTCGACTAGCGGGAGTTGGTGGGGCACAGTTCTTC
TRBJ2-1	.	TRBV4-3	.	CASSQDIGKLPKLNEQFF	TGCGCCAGCAGCCAAGATATCGGTAAACTTCCCAAACTCAATGAGCAGTTCTTC
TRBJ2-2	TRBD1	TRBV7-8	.	CASSPRRGRTGELFF	TGTGCCAGCAGCCCGCGAAGGGGGCGTACCGGGGAGCTGTTTTTT
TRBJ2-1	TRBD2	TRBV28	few	CASSLGLAGGPLAWEQFF	TGTGCCAGCAGTTTGGGACTAGCGGGAGGGCCCCTTGCATGGGAGCAGTTCTTC
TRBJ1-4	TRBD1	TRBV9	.	CASSYGTGTNEKLFF	TGTGCCAGCAGCTACGGGACAGGGACTAATGAAAAACTGTTTTTT
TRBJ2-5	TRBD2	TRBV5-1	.	CASSSGTSGGETQYF	TGCGCCAGCAGCTCCGGGACTAGCGGGGGGGAGACCCAGTACTTC
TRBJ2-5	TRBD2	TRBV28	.	CASSTQAGEETQYF	TGTGCCAGCAGCACCCAAGCGGGAGAAGAGACCCAGTACTTC
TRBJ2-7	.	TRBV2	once	CASKAVEYEQYF	TGTGCCAGCAAGGCAGTCGAATACGAGCAGTACTTC
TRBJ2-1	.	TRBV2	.	CASSELGSGYNEQFF	TGTGCCAGCAGTGAATTGGGCAGCGGATACAATGAGCAGTTCTTC
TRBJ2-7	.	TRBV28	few	CASQNLVYEQYF	TGTGCCAGCCAGAACCTAGTCTACGAGCAGTACTTC
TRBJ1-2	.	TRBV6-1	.	CASSEETWDRAYGYTF	TGTGCCAGCAGTGAAGAGACATGGGATCGGGCATATGGCTACACCTTC